Here is one T cell receptor beta chain with its context. With 0 bases removed from V and 0 bases from J, the gap between germline ends came to 10 bases. The CDR3 totals 15 residues. Germline CDR1 reads SGDLS; CDR2 reads YYNGEE. This sample is drawn from a study of response to subunit inactivated influenza vaccine. TCRdb ran MiXCR on the RT-PCR reads and lists one entry per CDR3 protein. This sample has hundreds of thousands of distinct CDR3 sequences, with approximately 15% found just once. V and J are TRBV9 and TRBJ2-7; D gene ambiguous. The sample here was CD4+ T cells sorted from PBMCs, taken around 2 years after vaccination. The sequence was obtained from a man aged 50 to 75 who received an inactivated influenza vaccine. Here the CDR3 reads CASSVAVESSYEQYF. CDR3 coding DNA: TGTGCCAGCAGCGTAGCTGTGGAGAGCTCCTACGAGCAGTACTTC.